This T cell receptor (beta chain) was recorded in a study of identical twins. Through template switching, a universal primer site was introduced, and the cDNA contained unique molecular identifiers. TCRdb reprocessed the 5' RACE reads via MiXCR and lists one record per CDR3 protein. Here the sample spans hundreds of thousands of distinct CDR3 sequences, more than 6.5% being singletons. The CDR3 loop spans 12 amino acids. Germline CDR1 SGHDN, CDR2 FVKESK. V dropped 4 bases and J dropped 2 bases, with 2 bases sitting between them. Donors were all healthy Caucasians. Study-wide results and caveats: Within twin pairs, the out-of-frame alpha sequences they shared showed excess low generation probability.

This clonotype was seen many times. Its antigen is unknown. The sample also formed part of further work on yellow fever vaccine responses in identical twins.

This sequence joins TRBV14 and TRBJ2-2, with D uncertain. The sequenced material came from memory (CD45RO+) T cells sorted from blood. The TCR sequence derives from a woman aged 18 to 35 in good health. CDR3 protein: CASSRNTGELFF. In DNA, the CDR3 is TGTGCCAGCAGCCGTAACACCGGGGAGCTGTTTTTT.